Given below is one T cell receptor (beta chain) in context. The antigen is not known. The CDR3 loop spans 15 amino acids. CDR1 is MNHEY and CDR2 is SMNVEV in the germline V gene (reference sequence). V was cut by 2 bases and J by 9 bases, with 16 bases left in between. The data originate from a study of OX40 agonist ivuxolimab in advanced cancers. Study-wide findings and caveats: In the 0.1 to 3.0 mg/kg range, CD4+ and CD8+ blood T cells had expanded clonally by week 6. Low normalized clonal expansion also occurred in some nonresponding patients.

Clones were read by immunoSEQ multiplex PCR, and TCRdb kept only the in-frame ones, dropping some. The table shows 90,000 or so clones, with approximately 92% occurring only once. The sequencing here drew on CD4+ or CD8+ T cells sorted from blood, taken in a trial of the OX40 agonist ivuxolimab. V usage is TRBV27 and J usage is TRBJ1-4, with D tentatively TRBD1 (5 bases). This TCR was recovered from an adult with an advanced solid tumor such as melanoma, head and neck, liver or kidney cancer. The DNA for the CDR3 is TGTGCCAGCAGTTTAGTGGGGGGAGAAAGGAAAAAACTGTTTTTT. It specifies CASSLVGGERKKLFF. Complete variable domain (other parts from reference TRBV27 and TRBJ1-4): EAQVTQNPRYLITVTGKKLTVTCSQNMNHEYMSWYRQDPGLGLRQIYYSMNVEVTDKGDVPEGYKVSRKEKRNFPLILESPSPNQTSLYFCASSLVGGERKKLFFGSGTQLSVL.